A single sample gave rise to the 26 T cell receptor beta chains below, sequenced in a study of breast tumors, draining lymph nodes, adjacent tissues. One entry per CDR3 protein, called by TCRdb with MiXCR from the multiplex PCR reads. The sample holds roughly 70,000 distinct CDR3 sequences; over 40% are singletons and the top ten take approximately 8.7%. The sequenced sample was breast tumor tissue. The receptor source for this set is a female donor with breast cancer. Some clones in this sample may be carry-over from other donors' samples.

This clonotype is labeled as medium-sized. J is TRBJ2-3 and V is TRBV10-3, with a weak D call TRBD1 (5 bases). Trimming pared 3 bases from V and 1 base from J, leaving 8 bases between. This CDR3 comprises 14 residues. Per germline, CDR1 ENHRY and CDR2 SYGVKD. The CDR3 DNA is TGTGCCATCAGTGAATTGACAGGCACAGATACGCAGTATTTT. Its protein product is CAISELTGTDTQYF.

CDR3 in amino acids: CATSRPVGGYNEQFF. CDR3 bases: TGTGCCACCAGCCGACCGGTGGGCGGATACAATGAGCAGTTCTTC. V gene TRBV15 combines with J gene TRBJ2-1; D is uncertain. Trimming cost V 5 bases and J 4 bases, with 15 bases left between them. The CDR3 has 15 residues. The germline V gene encodes CDR1 LNHNV and CDR2 YYDKDF (reference sequence).

CDR3 nucleotide sequence: TGTGCCAGCAGCGCGACTAGCGGGGGGCAAGAGACCCAGTACTTC. Its protein product is CASSATSGGQETQYF. V gene TRBV9 combines with J gene TRBJ2-5, with 13 bases that match TRBD2. Germline V gene sequence: CDR1 SGDLS, CDR2 YYNGEE. V lost 3 bases to trimming and J lost 2 bases; unmatched junction nucleotides: 1. The CDR3 consists of 15 residues.

This clonotype was counted between two and nine times. This may stem from a read error, because a much larger clone lies one nucleotide away. This chain links TRBV11-2 with TRBJ1-2; D is unclear. Per germline, CDR1 SGHAT and CDR2 FQNNGV. This CDR3 has 14 residues. The CDR3 bases are TGTGTCAGCAGCTTATCCCTCGAGCTCTATGGCTACACCTTC. Translation gives CVSSLSLELYGYTF. Based on the CDR3 plus reference TRBV11-2 and TRBJ1-2, the full variable domain is EAGVAQSPRYKIIEKRQSVAFWCNPISGHATLYWYQQILGQGPKLLIQFQNNGVVDDSQLPKDRFSAERLKGVDSTLKIQPAKLEDSAVYLCVSSLSLELYGYTFGSGTRLTVV.

In this sample, this clonotype turned up many times. The chain uses TRBV7-9 and TRBJ2-5, with a tentative D call TRBD1 (7 bases). Deletions cut 6 bases from V and 9 bases from J, with 29 bases between. Germline V lookup: CDR1 SEHNR, CDR2 FQNEAQ (reference sequence). The CDR3 sequence is 17 residues long. This chain's CDR3 is CASSPLTGAGEVEAQYF. The CDR3 region has the DNA TGTGCCAGCAGTCCATTAACAGGGGCCGGGGAGGTGGAGGCCCAGTACTTC.

The chain carries TRBV2 and TRBJ2-6; the match to TRBD1 covers 9 bases. With V trimmed by 4 bases and J by 1 base, 8 bases remained unmatched. CDR1 is SNHLY and CDR2 is FYNNEI in the germline V gene. This CDR3 region has 18 residues. The DNA of the CDR3 is TGTGCCAGCAGTGCCTCCGGGACAGGGTTTTCTGGGGCCAACGTCCTGACTTTC. Protein sequence: CASSASGTGFSGANVLTF.

The rearrangement uses TRBV7-7 and TRBJ2-1, with D possibly being TRBD2 (5 bases). The V and J ends lost 5 bases and 6 bases respectively, with 20 bases between them. The CDR3 is 16 amino acids. Per the germline V gene, CDR1 is SSHAT and CDR2 is FNYEAQ (reference sequence). For the CDR3, the DNA is TGTGCCAGCAGCCCGACTTGGCCGGGGTCCCGCAATGAGCAGTTCTTC. It is translated as CASSPTWPGSRNEQFF.

The sample holds many counts of this clonotype. V usage is TRBV6-5 and J usage is TRBJ1-2; D gene unclear. V was clipped by 6 bases and J by 0 bases, with 8 bases between them. The CDR3 is made up of 13 amino acids. Per the germline V gene, CDR1 is MNHEY and CDR2 is SVGAGI. The DNA for the CDR3 is TGTGCCAGCAGGCTCGATTCTAACTATGGCTACACCTTC. Its protein is CASRLDSNYGYTF.

This clonotype was counted between two and nine times. This may arise from a read error, as a much more abundant clone is one base away. V gene TRBV20-1 combines with J gene TRBJ2-7; 11 nucleotides agree with TRBD2. V gave up 5 bases and J gave up 6 bases; unmatched junction bases: 9. The CDR3 sequence is 14 residues long. Germline values: CDR1 DFQATT, CDR2 SNEGSKA (reference sequence). CDR3 region: CSAPGTSGRAEQYF. CDR3 nucleotides: TGCAGTGCTCCCGGGACTAGCGGAAGGGCCGAGCAGTACTTC.

CDR3 nucleotide sequence: TGTGCCATCAGGGCTAGCGGCAGCTACGAGCAGTACTTC. It yields the protein CAIRASGSYEQYF. The V call is TRBV10-3, the J call TRBJ2-7; 7 bases align to TRBD2. CDR3 size: 13 residues. V gave up 6 bases and J gave up 3 bases; unmatched junction bases: 5. The germline V gene encodes CDR1 ENHRY and CDR2 SYGVKD.

In this sample, this clonotype turned up many times. The rearrangement uses TRBV6-5 and TRBJ2-5; D could derive from TRBD1 or TRBD2 (5 bases each). Germline-derived CDR1 and CDR2 are MNHEY and SVGAGI. With 5 bases removed from V and 2 bases from J, the gap between germline ends came to 21 bases. This CDR3 region has 17 residues. CDR3 amino acids: CASSGSVGRIGQETQYF. In DNA form, the CDR3 reads TGTGCCAGCAGTGGGAGTGTGGGGCGCATAGGGCAAGAGACCCAGTACTTC.

As concerns this clonotype: A much larger clone sits a single nucleotide away, making a read error possible. The CDR3 carries no conserved terminal phenylalanine or tryptophan, so it likely arises from a read error. The chain has TRBV7-9 and TRBJ2-5; D call uncertain. The germline V gene has CDR1 SEHNR and CDR2 FQNEAQ (reference sequence). V gave up 1 base and J gave up 1 base, with 7 bases separating them. CDR3 size: 14 residues. The CDR3 sequence: CASSLVRVQETQYL. CDR3 in DNA: TGTGCCAGCAGCTTAGTACGGGTCCAAGAGACCCAGTACCTC.

V and J are TRBV12-3 or TRBV12-4 and TRBJ1-2; D is perhaps TRBD1 (6 bases). The CDR3 covers 14 residues. Trimming left V 6 bases short and J 8 bases short, with 19 bases between. The CDR3 sequence is CASSWKGEGWGYTF. For the CDR3, the DNA is TGTGCCAGCAGCTGGAAGGGGGAGGGGTGGGGCTACACCTTC.

This clonotype was observed at least ten times. V gene TRBV11-2 combines with J gene TRBJ2-3; TRBD1 matches at 10 bases. The V gene end was trimmed by 4 bases and the J gene end by 4 bases; junction bases not matched to a gene: 11. The germline V gene has CDR1 SGHAT and CDR2 FQNNGV. This CDR3 has 17 amino acids. The CDR3 loop is CASSSLRGTGDPDTQYF. CDR3 DNA sequence: TGTGCCAGCAGCTCCCTCAGGGGGACAGGGGACCCAGATACGCAGTATTTT. Complete variable domain (other parts from reference TRBV11-2 and TRBJ2-3): EAGVAQSPRYKIIEKRQSVAFWCNPISGHATLYWYQQILGQGPKLLIQFQNNGVVDDSQLPKDRFSAERLKGVDSTLKIQPAKLEDSAVYLCASSSLRGTGDPDTQYFGPGTRLTVL.

V gene TRBV7-8 combines with J gene TRBJ1-6; unclear D gene. The germline V gene encodes CDR1 SGHVS and CDR2 FQNEAQ. V was trimmed by 4 bases and J by 7 bases, leaving 14 bases between them. This CDR3 has 15 amino acids. The CDR3 sequence: CASSSPTTGNSPLHF. Here the CDR3 DNA reads TGTGCCAGCAGCTCTCCAACGACGGGGAATTCACCCCTCCACTTT.

On this clonotype: A read error may explain this, as a much larger clone is one base away. The V and J genes are TRBV11-3 and TRBJ2-1, with D perhaps matching TRBD2 (6 bases). The V end was cut by 5 bases, the J end by 10 bases, with 18 bases between. This CDR3 region has 14 residues. Germline values: CDR1 SGHNT, CDR2 YENEEA. The CDR3 nucleotides read TGTGCCAGCAGCCAGCCGGGACTCCCATACGAGCAGTTCTTC. It encodes CASSQPGLPYEQFF.

In this sample, this clonotype turned up many times. V gene TRBV4-2 combines with J gene TRBJ2-7, with 8 bases lining up with TRBD2. The J segment lost 0 bases and the V segment lost 0 bases, leaving 1 base of the junction unmatched. Germline assignment: CDR1 LGHNA and CDR2 YNFKEQ. The CDR3 length is 15 residues. The CDR3 loop is CASSQDTSGSYEQYF. Written as DNA, the CDR3 is TGTGCCAGCAGCCAAGATACTAGCGGCTCCTACGAGCAGTACTTC.

This clonotype was found many times. The rearrangement uses TRBV12-3 or TRBV12-4 and TRBJ2-1; D uncertain. The CDR3 extends over 11 amino acids. The V end lost 2 bases, the J end lost 6 bases, and 2 bases lay between the germline ends. The DNA for the CDR3 is TGTGCCAGCAGTTTATTCAATGAGCAGTTCTTC. It encodes CASSLFNEQFF.

This clonotype came up many times. As DNA, the CDR3 is TGTGCCAGCAGTCGGGGACCCACCACAGATACGCAGTATTTT. It encodes CASSRGPTTDTQYF. V gene TRBV6-5 combines with J gene TRBJ2-3; D assignment may be TRBD1 or TRBD2 (5 bases each). The V gene's germline CDR1 is MNHEY and CDR2 SVGAGI. The CDR3 is 14 residues long. The V and J ends lost 5 bases and 2 bases respectively, with 11 bases between them.

Of note for this clonotype: A much larger clone sits a single nucleotide away, making a read error possible. V usage is TRBV5-6 and J usage is TRBJ1-2, with no clear D. Trimming left V 3 bases short and J 7 bases short, with 16 bases between. The germline V gene has CDR1 SGHDT and CDR2 YYEEEE. This CDR3 comprises 14 residues. The CDR3 region is CASSSRATYGGYTF. The CDR3 DNA sequence: TGTGCCAGCAGCTCCCGGGCAACCTATGGTGGCTACACCTTC.

This clonotype was found many times. The CDR3: CASSPVASNYGYTF. CDR3 nucleotides: TGTGCCAGCAGCCCAGTAGCCTCTAACTATGGCTACACCTTC. The J gene is TRBJ1-2, the V gene TRBV7-9; unclear D gene. With 5 bases removed from V and 0 bases from J, the gap between germline ends came to 10 bases. Germline V lookup: CDR1 SEHNR, CDR2 FQNEAQ (reference sequence). This CDR3 contains 14 residues.

The CDR3 DNA is TGTGCCAGCGGGCCCGACAGGGTAAGCACAGATACGCAGTATTTT. Amino acid sequence: CASGPDRVSTDTQYF. The rearrangement links TRBV7-2 to TRBJ2-3, with 7 nucleotides matching TRBD1. V trimming: 8 bases; J trimming: 0 bases; junction bases outside the gene matches: 8. Germline CDR1 is SGHTA and CDR2 is FQGNSA. This CDR3 is built from 15 residues.

This clonotype was picked up many times. V is TRBV7-2 and J is TRBJ2-3, with 9 bases identical to TRBD2. The CDR3 spans 15 residues. From germline, CDR1 is SGHTA and CDR2 FQGNSA. The trim removed 5 bases at V and 1 base at J, leaving 4 bases unmatched. CDR3 residues: CASSRERGGTDTQYF. CDR3 sequence (DNA): TGTGCCAGCAGCCGAGAGCGGGGGGGCACAGATACGCAGTATTTT.

The gene calls are TRBV20-1 and TRBJ2-5; a weak D match, TRBD1 (5 bases). The germline gives CDR1 DFQATT, CDR2 SNEGSKA (reference sequence). The CDR3 contains 14 residues. Trimming cost V 2 bases and J 2 bases, with 12 bases left between them. The CDR3: CSARTQGQQETQYF. CDR3 coding DNA: TGCAGTGCTAGAACCCAGGGCCAACAAGAGACCCAGTACTTC.

This chain joins TRBV28 and TRBJ2-2, with 8 bases lining up with TRBD1. The CDR3 covers 17 residues. Germline V gene sequence: CDR1 MDHEN, CDR2 SYDVKM. The ends lost 6 bases at V and 7 bases at J; junction bases unmatched: 16. CDR3 DNA sequence: TGTGCCAGCAGAAACTTGGACAGGGTGTTTTTCGGCGGGGAGCTGTTTTTT. This translates into CASRNLDRVFFGGELFF.

This clonotype has a count of ten or more. The chain employs TRBV24-1 and TRBJ1-5; no firm D call. Trimming cost V 5 bases and J 5 bases, with 3 bases left between them. In germline, CDR1 is KGHDR, CDR2 SFDVKD. There are 11 residues in the CDR3. The CDR3 loop reads CATSGYQPQHF. The CDR3 DNA reads as TGTGCCACCAGTGGCTATCAGCCCCAGCATTTT.